The clone carrying this T cell receptor beta chain has just one count. Its antigen is unidentified. The data were taken from a study of shared clonotypes between healthy human individuals. Study observations and caveats: Only blood was sampled; tissue repertoires likely differ.

Donors included only healthy HIV-negative adults lacking recent acute infections or vaccinations. The donor cohort consisted entirely of Caucasian adults residing in Nashville, Tennessee. The input for sorted-subset replicate PCRs was 150 to 200 ng DNA, 25,000 to 35,000 T cell genomes. Profiling relied on immunoSEQ multiplex PCR, and the TCRdb table lists in-frame clones only, not all of them. The sample records some 320,000 clones, 87% being singletons. The specimen sequenced was memory CD8+ T cells sorted from blood. Subset meaning: CD45RO+ cells pooled with CCR7-negative TemRA cells. The source of this sequence is a man aged 18-30 years in good health.

The CDR3 nucleotides are TGCGCCAGCAGCTCGGTGACCCTGAGCGAGCAGTACTTC. As protein: CASSSVTLSEQYF. This rearrangement joins TRBV5-1 to TRBJ2-7; D uncertain. V gave up 3 bases and J gave up 6 bases, with 13 bases separating them. Germline V gene lookup returns CDR1 SGHRS and CDR2 YFSETQ. The CDR3 has 13 residues.